This is a list of T cell receptor beta chains from one sample in a study of blood T cell repertoires in COVID-19. The protocol was immunoSEQ multiplex PCR, while the TCRdb copy is restricted to in-frame clones and leaves out a portion. Of 310,000 or so clones detected, about nine tenths appear once; the ten largest clones hold 2.2%. Input material: peripheral blood. Receptor source: a woman aged 50 to 60 who had recovered from COVID-19. The CDR3 runs from the conserved cysteine through the conserved F or W. A D gene is named only where the DNA matches it firmly. Some rows have no size entry. The others give once, few or many, or a class for an expanded clone.

J gene	CDR3 length	clone size	V gene	D gene	CDR3 DNA	CDR3 protein
TRBJ2-1	14	NA	TRBV6-2/TRBV6-3	TRBD2	TGTGCCAGCAGTTGGACTAGCGGGACCAATGAGCAGTTCTTC	CASSWTSGTNEQFF
TRBJ2-1	13	NA	TRBV11-3	NA	TGTGCCAGCAGCTTCAACTCCTACAATGAGCAGTTCTTC	CASSFNSYNEQFF
TRBJ1-5	15	NA	TRBV9	NA	TGTGCCAGCAGCCAAGGTACAGGGTGGTTTCAGCCCCAGCATTTT	CASSQGTGWFQPQHF
TRBJ2-1	15	NA	TRBV5-4	TRBD2	TGTGCCAGCAGCTTAGGCGGGAGATTCTCGGGTGAGCAGTTCTTC	CASSLGGRFSGEQFF
TRBJ1-4	15	once	TRBV5-1	NA	TGCGCCAGCGCCGATTTGACAGGAACTAATGAAAAACTGTTTTTT	CASADLTGTNEKLFF
TRBJ2-3	13	once	TRBV27	TRBD1	TGTGCCAGCAGTTTAACGGGACAGGGTACGCAGTATTTT	CASSLTGQGTQYF
TRBJ1-2	15	NA	TRBV6-5	NA	TGTGCCAGCAGTCCCTTCGAATCCGGGATCTATGGCTACACCTTC	CASSPFESGIYGYTF
TRBJ2-1	18	NA	TRBV9	TRBD2	TGTGCCAGCAGCGTAGCTCTAACTAGCGGGGGCCCGTACAATGAGCAGTTCTTC	CASSVALTSGGPYNEQFF
TRBJ2-7	16	NA	TRBV5-1	TRBD2	TGCGCCAGCAGCTCGCAGACTAGCGGGGCCCCTCTCGGGCAGTACTTC	CASSSQTSGAPLGQYF
TRBJ2-7	18	NA	TRBV28	TRBD2	TGTGCCAGCAGTTTATATAGGACTAGCGGGAGTCAGATCTACGAGCAGTACTTC	CASSLYRTSGSQIYEQYF
TRBJ1-1	13	NA	TRBV30	NA	TGTGCCTGGAGTCCCGTTCCTAAGAGTGAAGCTTTCTTT	CAWSPVPKSEAFF
TRBJ2-3	16	NA	TRBV7-9	NA	TGTGCCAGCAGCCTGGACAGAAAGACTAGCACAGATACGCAGTATTTT	CASSLDRKTSTDTQYF
TRBJ2-6	20	NA	TRBV6-2/TRBV6-3	TRBD1	TGTGCCAGCAGTTACTCTGAGGGGGACAGGTTTCTCTCTGGGGCCAACGTCCTGACTTTC	CASSYSEGDRFLSGANVLTF
TRBJ2-2	14	NA	TRBV27	NA	TGTGCCAGCAGGCGGGACGGAGCCACCGGGGAGCTGTTTTTT	CASRRDGATGELFF
TRBJ2-7	13	NA	TRBV9	NA	TGTGCCAGCAGCGCGGGACTTCTCTACGAGCAGTACTTC	CASSAGLLYEQYF
TRBJ2-1	15	few	TRBV9	NA	TGTGCCAGCAGCGTAGGGCGGAGCTCCTACAATGAGCAGTTCTTC	CASSVGRSSYNEQFF
TRBJ2-7	16	NA	TRBV16	NA	TGTGCCAGCAGCCAATCCTTAGCGACAGGAACCTACGAGCAGTACTTC	CASSQSLATGTYEQYF
TRBJ2-5	13	NA	TRBV19	NA	TGTGCCAGTAGTATCCAGGGCCGCGAGACCCAGTACTTC	CASSIQGRETQYF
TRBJ1-3	15	NA	TRBV7-2	TRBD1	TGTGCCAGCAGTCCACAGGGGGCGAGAGGAAACACCATATATTTT	CASSPQGARGNTIYF
TRBJ2-1	15	NA	TRBV27	TRBD2	TGTGCCAGCACCCTGGGACTAGCGGGAGCAGGGGAGCAGTTCTTC	CASTLGLAGAGEQFF
TRBJ2-1	16	NA	TRBV30	TRBD2	TGTGCCTGGAGTGTATGGGGCGGGAGAAGAGGCAATGAGCAGTTCTTC	CAWSVWGGRRGNEQFF
TRBJ1-2	14	NA	TRBV4-2	TRBD1	TGTGCCAGCAGCCAACCCGGGACAGACTATGGCTACACCTTC	CASSQPGTDYGYTF
TRBJ2-1	15	NA	TRBV5-4	TRBD2	TGTGCCAGCAGCCTTAGCGGGGGGGCCAGGAATGAGCAGTTCTTC	CASSLSGGARNEQFF
TRBJ2-1	15	NA	TRBV19	NA	TGTGCCAGTACTTCCGGGACTCTCGCATACAATGAGCAGTTCTTC	CASTSGTLAYNEQFF
TRBJ2-5	16	NA	TRBV5-1	TRBD2	TGCGCCAGCAGCTTGGGACTAGCGGGGGGCTGGGAGACCCAGTACTTC	CASSLGLAGGWETQYF
TRBJ2-1	15	NA	TRBV3-1/TRBV3-2	TRBD2	TGTGCCAGCAGCCCAGCGGGAGTCTCCTACAATGAGCAGTTCTTC	CASSPAGVSYNEQFF
TRBJ2-1	14	NA	TRBV5-4	TRBD1	TGTGCCAGCAGCTTGTCGACAGGGGGCGGTGAGCAGTTCTTC	CASSLSTGGGEQFF
TRBJ2-5	16	once	TRBV5-4	TRBD2	TGTGCCAGCAGCCCCCCCGGACTAGCGGGACAAGAGACCCAGTACTTC	CASSPPGLAGQETQYF
TRBJ2-7	13	NA	TRBV7-9	NA	TGTGCCAGCAGCTTAGATAGAACCAACGAGCAGTACTTC	CASSLDRTNEQYF
TRBJ2-6	15	NA	TRBV5-6	NA	TGTGCCAGCAGACTGGAGTACTCTGGGGCCAACGTCCTGACTTTC	CASRLEYSGANVLTF
TRBJ1-4	14	NA	TRBV6-5	NA	TGTGCCAGTTTTGGGGGGGATGTGAGTGAAAAACTGTTTTTT	CASFGGDVSEKLFF
TRBJ1-2	17	NA	TRBV19	TRBD1	TGTGCCAGTACCCTCAGCCCCCGGGACAGGTACCCGCATGGCTACACCTTC	CASTLSPRDRYPHGYTF
TRBJ1-1	14	NA	TRBV29-1	TRBD1	TGCAGCGTTGAAACAGGGGGCGGGGCACTCGAAGCTTTCTTT	CSVETGGGALEAFF
TRBJ1-2	11	NA	TRBV7-9	NA	TGTGCCAGCAGCTCCGAGGTCTCCTACACCTTC	CASSSEVSYTF
TRBJ2-2	15	NA	TRBV19	TRBD1	TGTGCCAGTAGTGTGGGGACAGGGGTCGCCGGGGAGCTGTTTTTT	CASSVGTGVAGELFF
TRBJ2-7	13	NA	TRBV30	NA	TGTGCCTGGGACGGGGAGAACTCCTACGAGCAGTACTTC	CAWDGENSYEQYF
TRBJ1-3	15	NA	TRBV7-9	NA	TGTGCCAGCAGCTTCGCAGGGGCCTCTGGAAACACCATATATTTT	CASSFAGASGNTIYF
TRBJ2-7	14	NA	TRBV7-6	TRBD2	TGTGCCAGCAGCTTTGGCGGGGGGGTCTACGAGCAGTACTTC	CASSFGGGVYEQYF
TRBJ1-2	16	NA	TRBV6-6	NA	TGTGCCAGCAGTTCCTTGGACAGCCCAGCTAACTATGGCTACACCTTC	CASSSLDSPANYGYTF
TRBJ1-2	14	NA	TRBV7-2	TRBD1	TGTGCCAGCAGCCCAAGACAGGGGGCGAGTGGCTACACCTTC	CASSPRQGASGYTF
TRBJ1-1	14	NA	TRBV14	NA	TGTGCCAGCAGCCAAGTTACAGGGCGGACTGAAGCTTTCTTT	CASSQVTGRTEAFF
TRBJ1-2	15	NA	TRBV5-3	TRBD1	TGTGCCAGAAGCAAGGACAGGGGGCGAGGCTATGGCTACACCTTC	CARSKDRGRGYGYTF
TRBJ1-4	15	NA	TRBV19	NA	TGTGCCAGTAGCCCAAACCAAGGGGGAAATGAAAAACTGTTTTTT	CASSPNQGGNEKLFF